This T cell receptor beta chain was obtained from a study of identifying expanded T cells in peripheral blood. The CDR3 covers 16 residues. CDR1 SGHDT and CDR2 YYEEEE come from the germline V gene. Trimming shortened V by 0 bases and J by 0 bases, and 10 bases separated the two germline ends. Findings and limits, study-wide: Over about two and four weeks, about 16 and 20 clones changed, versus approximately 1.2 between replicates.

No infections or other immune events were documented during collection. With respect to this clone: Its antigen is currently unknown.

Profiling relied on immunoSEQ multiplex PCR, and the TCRdb table lists in-frame clones only, not all of them. The sample contains more than 75,000 clones, roughly 90% of which appear only once. The rearrangement uses TRBV5-6 and TRBJ2-1, with D uncertain. This TCR derives from a person aged 18 to 75 in good health. Source material: blood. The CDR3 sequence is CASSLVLPSSYNEQFF. The CDR3 nucleotides read TGTGCCAGCAGCTTGGTGCTTCCTAGCTCCTACAATGAGCAGTTCTTC.